These T cell receptor beta chains were read from a single sample in a study of cytomegalovirus exposure and HLA in healthy donors. The method was immunoSEQ multiplex PCR; TCRdb's version includes in-frame clones alone and lacks a portion of them. The sample records hundreds of thousands of clones, roughly 70% being singletons. What was sequenced was PBMCs. The receptors were sampled from a woman younger than 45 in good health and CMV-seronegative. CDR3s leave out the opening cysteine and the closing phenylalanine or tryptophan. Fields, in order: D gene, V gene, J gene, CDR3 protein. A D gene is named only where the DNA matches it firmly.

>-|TRBV6-6|TRBJ1-1
ASRVSGQNTEAF
>TRBD1|TRBV4-1|TRBJ1-4
ASRDRGNEKLF
>-|TRBV30|TRBJ1-3
AWIGTSTGNTIY
>TRBD2|TRBV5-1|TRBJ2-3
ASSLGTSGRADTQY
>-|TRBV7-9|TRBJ2-1
ASSLGAAGEQF
>-|TRBV30|TRBJ2-5
AWSASIRGETQY
>-|TRBV11-1|TRBJ2-2
ASSYTGLVDTGELF
>-|TRBV5-5|TRBJ1-3
ASSLGPAEAGNTIY
>TRBD2|TRBV11-2|TRBJ2-1
ASSLSSGREQF
>-|TRBV18|TRBJ2-6
ASSQQDKWSGGANVLT
>TRBD1|TRBV7-2|TRBJ2-7
ASSLVGGQSSYEQY
>TRBD1|TRBV5-8|TRBJ2-7
ASSAIVGQGSAEQY
>TRBD1|TRBV6-1|TRBJ1-1
ASSEPPTGKGGEAF
>TRBD2|TRBV2|TRBJ2-1
ASSEASLAGVYNEQF
>TRBD1|TRBV4-2|TRBJ1-1
ASSQLTTLRTGAEAF
>-|TRBV6-6|TRBJ2-7
ASRNTQGYEQY
>-|TRBV5-6|TRBJ2-1
ASSFYGLSSYNEQF
>-|TRBV6-1|TRBJ1-6
ASSEAGSPLH
>-|TRBV7-8|TRBJ1-5
ASSDQRVNQSQH
>TRBD2|TRBV28|TRBJ2-1
ASHSGRGEQF
>-|TRBV2|TRBJ1-1
ASSEEERPGAF
>-|TRBV5-5|TRBJ1-1
ASSLRGAMNTEAF
>TRBD1|TRBV9|TRBJ1-3
ASSNDRVERNTIY
>-|TRBV20-1|TRBJ2-7
SARLGYEQY
>-|TRBV6-5|TRBJ1-6
ASRTTTGNSPLH
>TRBD1|TRBV2|TRBJ2-7
ASTEDRDEQY
>-|TRBV6-5|TRBJ2-7
ASSPSSYEQY
>-|TRBV30|TRBJ2-7
AWKESSYEQY
>-|TRBV27|TRBJ1-5
ASSLRQGSNQPQH
>-|TRBV27|TRBJ2-3
ASRFGKGDTQY
>TRBD2|TRBV4-3|TRBJ2-1
ASSHPSGGVSEQF
>-|TRBV4-1|TRBJ1-4
ASSQPTREVEKLF
>-|TRBV7-2|TRBJ1-2
ASSLGRGTPPT
>-|TRBV5-1|TRBJ2-7
ASTEAYEQY
>-|TRBV11-3|TRBJ2-7
ASSLDRGIGEQY
>-|TRBV27|TRBJ2-1
ASSPLLGNEQF
>-|TRBV15|TRBJ2-3
ATSQGRTTDTQY
>-|TRBV5-8|TRBJ2-7
ASSSHAGGDEYEQY
>-|TRBV4-1|TRBJ1-2
ASSGQEHGRGYGYT
>TRBD2|TRBV5-1|TRBJ2-3
ASSLRAGGGSDTQY
>-|TRBV6-1|TRBJ2-1
ASRRDRSYNEQF
>-|TRBV4-1|TRBJ2-5
ASSQRFRGETQY
>TRBD1|TRBV5-6|TRBJ1-2
ASSSGQTVLYGYT
>-|TRBV5-1|TRBJ1-3
ASSSQGPRNTIY
>-|TRBV7-9|TRBJ2-7
ASSLRGYEQY
>TRBD1|TRBV5-1|TRBJ1-2
ASSLGTGLSYGYT
>-|TRBV6-1|TRBJ2-7
ASSEAADTREQY
>TRBD1|TRBV27|TRBJ1-5
ASSPRDSQPQH
>-|TRBV5-1|TRBJ2-1
ASSAGLRLAYNEQF
>TRBD2|TRBV5-1|TRBJ2-1
ASSFLAGGDYNEQF
>-|TRBV30|TRBJ2-1
AWSRPRSGAFANEQF
>TRBD2|TRBV7-2|TRBJ2-1
ASSLVGLAVNEQF